A single sample is the source of the 5 T cell receptor beta chains below, sequenced in a study of OX40 agonist ivuxolimab in advanced cancers. The protocol was immunoSEQ multiplex PCR, while the TCRdb copy is restricted to in-frame clones and leaves out a portion. The sample holds some 28,000 clones, more than 75% seen once. The sequencing here drew on CD4+ or CD8+ T cells sorted from blood, taken in a trial of the OX40 agonist ivuxolimab. The source of these receptors is an adult with an advanced solid tumor such as melanoma, head and neck, liver or kidney cancer.

The chain is built from TRBV4-2 and TRBJ2-7, with TRBD1 matching 10 bases. Germline trimming cut 5 bases from V and 3 bases from J; bases unmatched to any gene: 7. Germline CDR1 and CDR2: LGHNA and YNFKEQ. The CDR3 consists of 15 residues. This CDR3 is CASSVRGQGFYEQYF. The CDR3 coding sequence is TGTGCCAGCAGCGTACGGGGACAGGGGTTCTACGAGCAGTACTTC.

The V call is TRBV7-6, the J call TRBJ1-1; D is unclear. The CDR3 totals 14 residues. Germline values: CDR1 SGHVS, CDR2 FNYEAQ. V was cut by 0 bases and J by 2 bases, with 7 bases left in between. The CDR3: CASSLAPRNTEAFF. The CDR3 region has the DNA TGTGCCAGCAGCTTAGCTCCCCGAAACACTGAAGCTTTCTTT.

The V gene is TRBV27, the J gene TRBJ1-5; D remains ambiguous. CDR1 MNHEY and CDR2 SMNVEV come from the germline V gene (reference sequence). The CDR3 length is 15 residues. Trimming took off 5 bases at V and 2 bases at J, with 13 bases between the two ends. The CDR3 DNA follows: TGTGCCAGCAGTCCCCCCTCGTCCGGCAATCAGCCCCAGCATTTT. Translating gives CASSPPSSGNQPQHF.

The chain uses TRBV28 and TRBJ1-2; possibly TRBD1 for D (5 bases). This CDR3 has 13 residues. Trimming pared 5 bases from V and 4 bases from J, leaving 11 bases between. Germline V lookup: CDR1 MDHEN, CDR2 SYDVKM. The CDR3 loop is CASSPQGSYGYTF. CDR3 coding DNA: TGTGCCAGCAGTCCTCAGGGATCCTATGGCTACACCTTC.

This sequence joins TRBV6-5 and TRBJ2-7, with D hard to call. The germline CDR1 and CDR2 sequences are MNHEY and SVGAGI. This CDR3 region has 15 residues. Trimming left V 2 bases short and J 5 bases short, with 16 bases between. The CDR3 is CASSYKGRLVDEQYF. CDR3 nucleotides: TGTGCCAGCAGTTACAAGGGAAGGTTAGTAGACGAGCAGTACTTC.